This T cell receptor beta chain was obtained from a study of beta chain features in type 1 diabetes (dated by TCRdb to between 2017 and 2018). Regarding the complete study: No differences in mean age, gender distribution, total cell number or subset yield were found between patients and healthy donors. Across all samples, fewer than 130 million sorted cells were examined, and cell number per subset correlated strongly with RNA yield. In the study, TCRB repertoires of sorted circulating CD4+ T cell subsets from recently diagnosed type 1 diabetes patients were compared with those of matched healthy donors. Regulatory and stem cell-like memory subsets were obtained from only 8 patients and roughly 8 healthy donors, while naive and central memory subsets were obtained from all 30 or so donors. What the work shows at the level of the full study, not this receptor alone: PCR may preferentially amplify shorter templates, but because patient and control samples were amplified and corrected together, any resulting skew would affect both groups equally. At VDJ recombination sites, type 1 diabetes patients had fewer insertions and more deleted nucleotides, which implies abnormalities in thymic rearrangement. In all four CD4+ subsets, TCRB CDR3 length was moderately but significantly shorter in type 1 diabetes patients. Because the HLA sub-analyses included only small numbers of individuals, any influence of HLA type on TCRB rearrangement was left unresolved. The naive, central memory and regulatory TCRB repertoires appeared to resemble one another more closely among patients than among healthy donors. Because cDNA was sequenced instead of genomic DNA, highly expressing activated cells could be over-represented, though the groups showed no difference in activation or CD3 levels.

Each donor gave one peripheral blood draw, approximately 110 mL on average, collected into heparinised tubes. A BD FACSAria II was used to sort naive, central memory, regulatory and stem cell-like memory CD4+ T cells with a panel that included CD45RO, CCR7, CD25, CD127, CD95 and CD27. A purity above 95% was achieved for all sorted populations. Right away, PBMCs were isolated by Lymphoprep density gradient centrifugation and were stained directly, with no culture step. Samples were stained and sorted in pairs, with one healthy donor and one patient per experiment, so that batch effects were minimized. The CDR3, cysteine through phenylalanine, is 17 amino acids long. Only the CDR3 DNA stays, 51 bases, in frame from base 1. CDR1 and CDR2 are read off the germline V gene (reference sequence) as GTSNPN and SVGIG. Ends trimmed: V by 0 bases, J by 6 bases; bases unmatched to a gene: 10. The High Capacity cDNA Reverse Transcription Kit was used to reverse transcribe all of the isolated RNA, meaning that expressed TCRB transcripts were what got sequenced. Naive, central memory and regulatory T cell samples underwent deep immunoSEQ sequencing, averaging roughly 3.4 million total reads per sample. After sorted cells were lysed in RLT buffer, RNA was extracted with DNase-treated RNeasy Micro or Mini kits, with the choice depending on cell number. To prevent cross-contamination, every cell subset was processed on its own, while patient and healthy donor samples were processed together. The immunoSEQ multiplex PCR was used to amplify TCRB sequences from cDNA, yielding 87-bp fragments that span the CDR3 region. Sequencing of the amplicons was done on the Illumina HiSeq platform. From the authors' description of their analysis: PCR bias was computationally corrected using synthetic template baselines, reads within Hamming distance 2 were collapsed, and singletons that could not be merged were discarded. Reads were aligned to IMGT to assign V, D and J genes, CDR3 length, and insertions or deletions at six rearrangement sites. Within each subset, clonotype counts were normalized to the number of sorted cells before true diversity and Gini coefficients were calculated with the tcR R package. The overlap coefficient, calculated on TCRB nucleotide sequences, was used to measure repertoire sharing. As a proxy for the pre-selection repertoire, out-of-frame TCRB sequences from naive cells were analyzed. TCRdb retrieved this table from immuneACCESS and kept in-frame rearrangements only. Not all clones are present; in checked studies, unresolved V genes account for under half, and no reason is known for the remainder. V and J calls and clone size are those listed in that table; D and trimming were worked out from the DNA. For this sample the table gives hundreds of thousands of clones, of which roughly 12% were detected only once. More than 0.015% of the sample comes from the top ten.

This clone was seen a few times. Its antigen target is currently unknown. Per-base quality was not reported, and no clone a single base away is much larger than it. This sequence uses TRBV30 and TRBJ2-1; TRBD2 agrees with 11 junctional bases. Sequencing was performed on naive CD4+ T cells from blood. The label giving this sample's cell subset or site can be read as: true naive CD4+ T cells. The source is a man between 18 and 29 years old in good health. The CDR3: CAWSVRGSGRARNEQFF. At the DNA level, the sequence is TGTGCCTGGAGTGTACGCGGTAGCGGGAGGGCCCGCAATGAGCAGTTCTTC.